This TCR beta chain is from a study of CXCR3-negative and CXCR3-positive naive CD8 T cells. Study overall: Each library gave roughly 1.5 +/- 0.3 million of roughly 130 million TRB reads.

The study, taken as a whole, reports: Both naive subsets, CXCR3-negative and CXCR3-positive, displayed similar TRBV-TRBJ usage, unlike memory cells.

Germline values: CDR1 SQVTM, CDR2 ANQGSEA. The CDR3 runs to 12 residues. TRB cDNA libraries were made by UMI-labeled 5' RACE. TCRdb derives one entry per CDR3 protein from the 5' RACE reads, leaving out DNA. The table gives tens of thousands of distinct CDR3 sequences; the top ten clones make up approximately 22% of it. As concerns this clonotype: As yet, its antigen is unknown.

The receptor's source is a human donor in good health. Some clones in this sample may be carry-over from other donors' samples. This chain joins TRBV29-1 and TRBJ2-7; TCRdb's D call, TRBD2, is unchecked because there is no DNA. Input material: memory CD8+ T cells from blood. The CDR3 sequence: CSGGEAPYEQYF.